The sequence of this TCR beta chain was determined in a study of blood T cell repertoires in COVID-19. About the research overall: The study drew acute and convalescent COVID-19 samples from the United States, Italy and Spain. T cells, B-cell-depleted T cells, or PBMCs provided the cDNA or gDNA that served as material.

Authors' processing steps: It was from reference gene primer amplification that nucleated cell counts were estimated. Measured with immunoSEQ multiplex PCR; TCRdb has only the in-frame clones, and not every one. For V, J and clone size, that table is used; D and trimming come from the DNA. The sample lists around 170,000 clones; 80% were seen once. Germline V gene data show CDR1 as SGHVS and CDR2 as FNYEAQ. The CDR3 totals 16 residues. V was cut by 4 bases and J by 1 base, with 15 bases left in between. The chain joins TRBV7-6 to TRBJ2-3, with TRBD1 as a possible D gene (5 bases). The clonotype originates from a man between 65 and 85 years old with active or convalescent COVID-19. Source material: peripheral blood. CDR3 nucleotide sequence: TGTGCCAGCAGCTCCAGACTGGGGCTGGGCACAGATACGCAGTATTTT. Residues: CASSSRLGLGTDTQYF.